This T cell receptor beta chain originates from a study of cytomegalovirus exposure and HLA in healthy donors. Whole-study context: Across some 400 genotyped donors, roughly 80% landed in the Caucasian-associated ancestry cluster.

As regards this clone: The antigen is not known.

The PCR was carried out with 60 Vbeta primers and 13 Jbeta primers. Only in-frame clones appear in the TCRdb table, and some are missing; sequencing was by immunoSEQ multiplex PCR. The repertoire includes approximately 75,000 clones, roughly 80% of them detected once, and 0.8% to 1.1% sits in the top ten. Study-level points and caveats: In a later analysis, parvovirus B19, influenza, CMV and Epstein-Barr virus appeared linked to several top co-occurrence clusters.

Germline V lookup: CDR1 SGHTA, CDR2 FQGNSA. V shed 4 bases and J shed 4 bases, with 14 bases lying between them. This CDR3 contains 14 residues. This rearrangement joins TRBV7-2 to TRBJ2-7; D gene ambiguous. The TCR was taken from a male donor in good health and CMV-seronegative. The source material was PBMCs. The CDR3: CASSSVPESYEQYF. CDR3 DNA: TGTGCCAGCAGCTCCGTTCCTGAGAGTTACGAGCAGTACTTC. Supplemented by reference TRBV7-2 and TRBJ2-7, the full variable domain reads GAGVSQSPSNKVTEKGKDVELRCDPISGHTALYWYRQSLGQGLEFLIYFQGNSAPDKSGLPSDRFSAERTGGSVSTLTIQRTQQEDSAVYLCASSSVPESYEQYFGPGTRLTVT.